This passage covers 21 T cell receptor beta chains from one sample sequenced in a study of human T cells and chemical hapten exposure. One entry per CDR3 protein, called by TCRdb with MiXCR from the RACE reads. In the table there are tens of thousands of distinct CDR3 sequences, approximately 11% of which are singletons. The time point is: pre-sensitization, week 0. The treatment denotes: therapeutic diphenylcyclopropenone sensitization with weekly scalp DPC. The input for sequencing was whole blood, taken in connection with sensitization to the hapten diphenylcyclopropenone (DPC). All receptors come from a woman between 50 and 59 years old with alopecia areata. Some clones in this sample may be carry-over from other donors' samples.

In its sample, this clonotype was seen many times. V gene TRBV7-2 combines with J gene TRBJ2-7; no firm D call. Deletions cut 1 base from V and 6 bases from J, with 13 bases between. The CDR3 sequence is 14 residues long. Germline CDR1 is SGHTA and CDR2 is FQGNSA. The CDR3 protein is CASSLVFGPREQYF. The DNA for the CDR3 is TGTGCCAGCAGCTTAGTCTTTGGCCCTCGCGAGCAGTACTTC.

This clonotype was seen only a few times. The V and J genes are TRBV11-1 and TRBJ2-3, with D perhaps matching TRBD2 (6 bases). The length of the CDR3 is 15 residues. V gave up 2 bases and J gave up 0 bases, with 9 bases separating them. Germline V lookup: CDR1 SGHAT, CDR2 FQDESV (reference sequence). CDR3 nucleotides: TGTGCCAGCAGCTTACCGGGACTCAGCACAGATACGCAGTATTTT. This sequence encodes CASSLPGLSTDTQYF.

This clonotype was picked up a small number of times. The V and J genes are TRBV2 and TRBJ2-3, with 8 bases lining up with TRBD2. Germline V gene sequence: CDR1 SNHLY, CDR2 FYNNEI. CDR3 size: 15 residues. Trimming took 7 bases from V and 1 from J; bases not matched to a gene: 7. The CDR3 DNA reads TGTGCCAGCAACCCCGGGGGGGGTGGCACAGATACGCAGTATTTT. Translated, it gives CASNPGGGGTDTQYF.

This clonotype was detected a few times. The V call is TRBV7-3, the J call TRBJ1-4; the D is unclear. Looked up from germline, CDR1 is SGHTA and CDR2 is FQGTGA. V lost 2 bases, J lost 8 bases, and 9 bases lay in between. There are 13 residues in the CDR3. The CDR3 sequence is CASSLGDGEKLFF. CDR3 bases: TGTGCCAGCAGCTTAGGCGATGGCGAAAAACTGTTTTTT. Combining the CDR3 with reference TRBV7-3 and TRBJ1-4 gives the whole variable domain GAGVSQTPSNKVTEKGKYVELRCDPISGHTALYWYRQSLGQGPEFLIYFQGTGAADDSGLPNDRFFAVRPEGSVSTLKIQRTERGDSAVYLCASSLGDGEKLFFGSGTQLSVL.

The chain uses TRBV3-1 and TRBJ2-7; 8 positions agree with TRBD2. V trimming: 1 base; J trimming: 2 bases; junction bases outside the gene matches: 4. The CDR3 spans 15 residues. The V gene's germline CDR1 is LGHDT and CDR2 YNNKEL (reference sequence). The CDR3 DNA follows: TGTGCCAGCAGCCAAGCTCAAGCGGGGGCCTACGAGCAGTACTTC. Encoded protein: CASSQAQAGAYEQYF.

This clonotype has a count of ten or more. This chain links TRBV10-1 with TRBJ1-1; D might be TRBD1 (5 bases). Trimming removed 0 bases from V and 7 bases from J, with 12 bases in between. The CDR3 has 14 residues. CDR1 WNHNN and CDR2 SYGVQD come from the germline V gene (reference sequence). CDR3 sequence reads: CASSESGVLGEAFF. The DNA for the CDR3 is TGCGCCAGCAGTGAGTCGGGGGTGTTGGGTGAAGCTTTCTTT.

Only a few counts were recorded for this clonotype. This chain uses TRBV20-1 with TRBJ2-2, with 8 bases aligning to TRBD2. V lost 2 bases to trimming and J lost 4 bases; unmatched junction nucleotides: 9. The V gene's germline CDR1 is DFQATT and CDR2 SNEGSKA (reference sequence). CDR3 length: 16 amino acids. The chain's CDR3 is CSARKVAGTFTGELFF. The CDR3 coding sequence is TGCAGTGCTAGAAAGGTAGCGGGGACCTTCACCGGGGAGCTGTTTTTT.

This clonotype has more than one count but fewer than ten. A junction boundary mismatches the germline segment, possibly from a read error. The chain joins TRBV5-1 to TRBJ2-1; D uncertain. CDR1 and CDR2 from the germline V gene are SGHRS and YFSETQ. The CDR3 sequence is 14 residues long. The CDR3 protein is CATSDGQSYNEQFF. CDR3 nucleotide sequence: TGCGCCACCAGCGACGGTCAATCCTACAATGAGCAGTTCTTC.

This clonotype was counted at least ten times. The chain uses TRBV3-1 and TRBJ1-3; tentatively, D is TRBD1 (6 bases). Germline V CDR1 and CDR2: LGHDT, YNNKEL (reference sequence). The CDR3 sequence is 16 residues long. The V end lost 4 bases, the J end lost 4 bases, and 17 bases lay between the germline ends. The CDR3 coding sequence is TGTGCCAGCAGCCCCCCCCGAAGGGGGTCCGGAAACACCATATATTTT. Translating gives CASSPPRRGSGNTIYF.

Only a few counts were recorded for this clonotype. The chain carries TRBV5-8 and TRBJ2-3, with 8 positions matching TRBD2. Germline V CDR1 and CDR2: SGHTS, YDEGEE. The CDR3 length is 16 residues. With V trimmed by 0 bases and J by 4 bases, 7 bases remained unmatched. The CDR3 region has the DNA TGTGCCAGCAGCTTGGACATAGCGGGGTTGGCAGATACGCAGTATTTT. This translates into CASSLDIAGLADTQYF.

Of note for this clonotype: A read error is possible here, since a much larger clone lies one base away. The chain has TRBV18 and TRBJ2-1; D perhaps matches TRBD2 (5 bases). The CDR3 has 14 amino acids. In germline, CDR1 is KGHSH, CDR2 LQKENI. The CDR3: CASSEEFSYNEQLF. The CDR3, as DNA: TGTGCCAGCTCGGAGGAGTTCTCCTACAATGAGCAGCTCTTC.

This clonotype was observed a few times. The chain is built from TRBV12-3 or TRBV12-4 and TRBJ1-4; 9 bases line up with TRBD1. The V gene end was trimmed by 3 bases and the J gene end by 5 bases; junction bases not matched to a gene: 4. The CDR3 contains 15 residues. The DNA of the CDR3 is TGTGCCAGCAGTTTCTCCGGGACAGGGAATGAAAAACTGTTTTTT. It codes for CASSFSGTGNEKLFF.

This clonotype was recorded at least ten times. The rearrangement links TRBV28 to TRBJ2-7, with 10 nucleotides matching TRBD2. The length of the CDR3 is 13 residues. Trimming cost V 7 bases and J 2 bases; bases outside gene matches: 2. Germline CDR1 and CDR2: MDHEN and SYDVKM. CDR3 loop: CASKTSGTYEQYF. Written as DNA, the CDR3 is TGTGCCAGCAAAACTAGCGGGACCTACGAGCAGTACTTC.

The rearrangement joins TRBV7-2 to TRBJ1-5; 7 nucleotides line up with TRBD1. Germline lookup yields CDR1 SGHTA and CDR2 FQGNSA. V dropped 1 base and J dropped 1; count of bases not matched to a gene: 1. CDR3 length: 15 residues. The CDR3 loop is CASSLEGASNQPQHF. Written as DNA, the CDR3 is TGTGCCAGCAGCTTAGAGGGGGCAAGCAATCAGCCCCAGCATTTT.

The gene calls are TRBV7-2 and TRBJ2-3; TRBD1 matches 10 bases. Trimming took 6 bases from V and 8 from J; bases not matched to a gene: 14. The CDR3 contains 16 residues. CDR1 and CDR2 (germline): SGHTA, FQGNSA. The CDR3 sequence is CASSSSTGTGVGTQYF. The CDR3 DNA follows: TGTGCCAGCAGTTCCAGTACAGGGACAGGGGTTGGTACGCAGTATTTT.

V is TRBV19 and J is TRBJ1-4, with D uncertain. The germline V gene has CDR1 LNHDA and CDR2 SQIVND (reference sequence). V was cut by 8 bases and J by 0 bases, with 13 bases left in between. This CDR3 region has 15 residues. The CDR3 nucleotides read TGTGCCAGTCCGGGCCAGATCCCAACTAATGAAAAACTGTTTTTT. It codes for CASPGQIPTNEKLFF.

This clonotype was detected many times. The CDR3 is CASRSGESTNEKLFF. DNA for the CDR3: TGTGCCAGCAGGTCAGGGGAGTCAACTAATGAAAAACTGTTTTTT. The chain combines TRBV7-9 with TRBJ1-4; a possible D gene is TRBD1 (6 bases). The CDR3 runs 15 residues. The germline V gene encodes CDR1 SEHNR and CDR2 FQNEAQ (reference sequence). V was pared by 6 bases and J by 0 bases, with 11 bases between.

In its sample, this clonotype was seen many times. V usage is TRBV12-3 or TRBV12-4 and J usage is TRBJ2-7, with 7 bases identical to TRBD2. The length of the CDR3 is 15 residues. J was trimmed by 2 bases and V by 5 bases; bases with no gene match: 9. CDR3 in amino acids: CASSQWGGATYEQYF. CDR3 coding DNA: TGTGCCAGCAGTCAGTGGGGGGGAGCGACCTACGAGCAGTACTTC.

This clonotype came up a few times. CDR3 amino acids: CSVVGATGHLYGYTF. Here the CDR3 DNA reads TGCAGCGTTGTAGGCGCGACAGGCCACCTGTATGGCTACACCTTC. The chain combines TRBV29-1 with TRBJ1-2; D might be TRBD1 (6 bases). Trimming removed 4 bases at V and 5 bases at J, with 20 bases between. CDR1 is SQVTM and CDR2 is ANQGSEA in the germline V gene. The CDR3 has 15 residues.

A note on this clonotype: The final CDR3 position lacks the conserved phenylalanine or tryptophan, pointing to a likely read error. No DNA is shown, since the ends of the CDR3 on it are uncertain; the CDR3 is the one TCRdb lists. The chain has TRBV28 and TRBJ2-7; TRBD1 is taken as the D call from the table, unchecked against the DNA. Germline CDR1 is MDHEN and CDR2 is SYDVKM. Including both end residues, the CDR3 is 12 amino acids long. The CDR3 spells CASSPNGAPLSS.

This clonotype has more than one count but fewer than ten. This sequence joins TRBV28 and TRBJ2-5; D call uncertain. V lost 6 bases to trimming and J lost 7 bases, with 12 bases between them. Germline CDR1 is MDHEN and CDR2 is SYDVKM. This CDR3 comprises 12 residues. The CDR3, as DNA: TGTGCCAGCAGGCAACCCATGGGGACCCAGTACTTC. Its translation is CASRQPMGTQYF. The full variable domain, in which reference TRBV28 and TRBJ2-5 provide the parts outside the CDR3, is DVKVTQSSRYLVKRTGEKVFLECVQDMDHENMFWYRQDPGLGLRLIYFSYDVKMKEKGDIPEGYSVSREKKERFSLILESASTNQTSMYLCASRQPMGTQYFGPGTRLLVL.